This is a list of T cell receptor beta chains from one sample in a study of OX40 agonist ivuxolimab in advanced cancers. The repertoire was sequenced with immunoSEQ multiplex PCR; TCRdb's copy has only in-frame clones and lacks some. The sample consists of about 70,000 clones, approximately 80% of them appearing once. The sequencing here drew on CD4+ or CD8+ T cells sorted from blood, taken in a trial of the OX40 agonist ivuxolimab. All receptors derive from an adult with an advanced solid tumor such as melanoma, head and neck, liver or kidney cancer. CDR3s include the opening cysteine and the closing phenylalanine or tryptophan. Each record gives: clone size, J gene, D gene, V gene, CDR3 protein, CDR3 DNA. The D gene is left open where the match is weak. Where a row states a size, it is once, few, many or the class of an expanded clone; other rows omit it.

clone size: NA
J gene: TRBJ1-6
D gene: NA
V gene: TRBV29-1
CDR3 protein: CSVELSGSNSPLHF
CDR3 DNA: TGCAGCGTTGAATTATCGGGATCTAATTCACCCCTCCACTTT

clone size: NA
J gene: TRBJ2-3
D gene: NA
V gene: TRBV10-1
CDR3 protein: CASSEGQSTDTQYF
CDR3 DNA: TGCGCCAGCAGTGAGGGACAGTCCACAGATACGCAGTATTTT

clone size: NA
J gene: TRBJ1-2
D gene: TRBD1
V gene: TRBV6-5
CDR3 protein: CASSYSGQGNYGYTF
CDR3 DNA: TGTGCCAGCAGTTATTCCGGACAGGGAAACTATGGCTACACCTTC

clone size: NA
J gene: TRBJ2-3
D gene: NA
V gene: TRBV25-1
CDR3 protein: CASTRTRADTQYF
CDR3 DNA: TGTGCCAGCACCCGGACACGAGCAGATACGCAGTATTTT

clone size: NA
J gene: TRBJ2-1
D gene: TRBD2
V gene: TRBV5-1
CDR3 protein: CASSLASRLAGGSSYNEQFF
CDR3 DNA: TGCGCCAGCAGCTTGGCCTCTCGGCTAGCGGGAGGGAGCTCCTACAATGAGCAGTTCTTC

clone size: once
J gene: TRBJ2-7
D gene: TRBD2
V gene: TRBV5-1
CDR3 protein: CASSPLAGESYEQYF
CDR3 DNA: TGCGCCAGCAGCCCCTTAGCGGGGGAGTCCTACGAGCAGTACTTC

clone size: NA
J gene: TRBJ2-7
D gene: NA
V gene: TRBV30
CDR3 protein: CAWTARAAGSYEQYF
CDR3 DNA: TGTGCCTGGACCGCTAGGGCGGCCGGCTCCTACGAGCAGTACTTC

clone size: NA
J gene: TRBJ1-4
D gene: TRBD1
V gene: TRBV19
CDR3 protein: CASSRQLSGTGGEKLFF
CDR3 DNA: TGTGCCAGTAGTAGACAGCTCTCCGGGACAGGGGGCGAAAAACTGTTTTTT

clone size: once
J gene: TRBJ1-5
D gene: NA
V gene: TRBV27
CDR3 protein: CASSLYPHSYSNQPQHF
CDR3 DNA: TGTGCCAGCAGTTTATACCCCCACAGTTATAGCAATCAGCCCCAGCATTTT

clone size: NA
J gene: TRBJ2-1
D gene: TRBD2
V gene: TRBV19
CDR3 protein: CASSSLSTSGPPNEQFF
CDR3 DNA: TGTGCCAGTAGTTCCCTATCAACTAGCGGACCGCCCAATGAGCAGTTCTTC

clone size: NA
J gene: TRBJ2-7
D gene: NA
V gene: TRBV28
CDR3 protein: CASSSVRVSYEQYF
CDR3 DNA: TGTGCCAGCAGTTCCGTTCGGGTCTCCTACGAGCAGTACTTC

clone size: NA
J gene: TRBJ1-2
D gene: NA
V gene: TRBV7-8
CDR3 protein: CASRVGWGAGYTF
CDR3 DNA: TGTGCCAGCAGGGTAGGGTGGGGTGCTGGCTACACCTTC

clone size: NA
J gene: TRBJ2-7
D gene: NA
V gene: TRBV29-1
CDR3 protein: CSVVKDYEQYF
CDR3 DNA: TGCAGCGTTGTAAAGGACTACGAGCAGTACTTC

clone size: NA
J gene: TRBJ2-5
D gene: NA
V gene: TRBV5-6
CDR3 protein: CASSLDRGSSGTQYF
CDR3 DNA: TGTGCCAGCAGCTTGGATCGGGGAAGCTCAGGGACCCAGTACTTC

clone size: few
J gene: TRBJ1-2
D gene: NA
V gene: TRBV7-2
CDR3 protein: CASSLLFAGADGYTF
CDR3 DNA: TGTGCCAGCAGCTTACTGTTCGCGGGGGCTGATGGCTACACCTTC

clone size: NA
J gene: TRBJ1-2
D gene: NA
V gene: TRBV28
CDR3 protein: CASSFADRPNYGYTF
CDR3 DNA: TGTGCCAGCAGTTTCGCGGACCGACCTAACTATGGCTACACCTTC

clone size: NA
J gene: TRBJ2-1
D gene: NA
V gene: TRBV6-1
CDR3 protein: CASNRGVDNEQFF
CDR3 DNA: TGTGCCAGTAACCGAGGGGTTGACAATGAGCAGTTCTTC

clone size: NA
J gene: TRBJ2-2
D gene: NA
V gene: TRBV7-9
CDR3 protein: CASSLELLGVLFF
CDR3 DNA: TGTGCCAGCAGCTTAGAATTGCTGGGGGTGCTGTTTTTT

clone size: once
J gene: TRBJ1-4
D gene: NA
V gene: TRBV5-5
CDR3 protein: CASRKDATNEKLFF
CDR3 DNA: TGTGCCAGCAGGAAAGATGCAACTAATGAAAAACTGTTTTTT

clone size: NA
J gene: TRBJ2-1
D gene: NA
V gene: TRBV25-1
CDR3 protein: CASKDNNYNEQFF
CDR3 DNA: TGTGCCAGCAAGGATAACAACTACAATGAGCAGTTCTTC

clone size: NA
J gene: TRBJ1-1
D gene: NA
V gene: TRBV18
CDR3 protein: CASSQGRDTEAFF
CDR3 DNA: TGTGCCAGCTCACAGGGGAGGGACACTGAAGCTTTCTTT

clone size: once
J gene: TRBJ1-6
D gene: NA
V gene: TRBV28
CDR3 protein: CASSSHSILYSPLHF
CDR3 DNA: TGTGCCAGCAGTTCACACTCAATCTTATATTCACCCCTCCACTTT

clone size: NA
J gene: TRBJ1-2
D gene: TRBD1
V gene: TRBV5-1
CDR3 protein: CASSSYRDRAYGYTF
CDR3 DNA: TGCGCCAGCAGCTCGTACCGGGACAGGGCCTATGGCTACACCTTC

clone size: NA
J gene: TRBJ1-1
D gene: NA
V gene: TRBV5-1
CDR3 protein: CASSRRGGDTEAFF
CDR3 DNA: TGCGCCAGCAGCCGAAGAGGGGGGGACACTGAAGCTTTCTTT

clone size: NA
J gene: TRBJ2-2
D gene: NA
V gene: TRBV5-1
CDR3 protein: CASTEWGRTGELFF
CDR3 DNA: TGCGCCAGCACAGAATGGGGGCGGACCGGGGAGCTGTTTTTT

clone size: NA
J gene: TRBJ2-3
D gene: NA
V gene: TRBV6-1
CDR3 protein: CASSETYTDTQYF
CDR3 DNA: TGTGCCAGCAGTGAAACCTACACAGATACGCAGTATTTT

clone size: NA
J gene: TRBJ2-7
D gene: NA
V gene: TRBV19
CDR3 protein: CASPQLAYEQYF
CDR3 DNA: TGTGCCAGCCCCCAGCTAGCCTACGAGCAGTACTTC

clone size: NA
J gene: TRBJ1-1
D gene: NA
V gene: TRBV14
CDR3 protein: CASSLRVNTEAFF
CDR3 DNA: TGTGCCAGCAGCCTACGAGTGAACACTGAAGCTTTCTTT

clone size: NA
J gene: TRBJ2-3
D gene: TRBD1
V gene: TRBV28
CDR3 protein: CASSFHPGQGWGGSTDTQYF
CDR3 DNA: TGTGCCAGCAGTTTCCATCCTGGACAGGGTTGGGGAGGTAGCACAGATACGCAGTATTTT

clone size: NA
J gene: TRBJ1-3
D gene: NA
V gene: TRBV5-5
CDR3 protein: CASRSTHSGNTIYF
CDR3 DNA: TGTGCCAGCAGGAGCACCCACAGTGGAAACACCATATATTTT

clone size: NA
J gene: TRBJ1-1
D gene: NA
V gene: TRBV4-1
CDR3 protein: CASSLGGLNTEAFF
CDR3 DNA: TGCGCCAGCAGCCTGGGGGGGTTGAACACTGAAGCTTTCTTT

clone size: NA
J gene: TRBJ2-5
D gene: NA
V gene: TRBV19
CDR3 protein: CASRGRARPETQYF
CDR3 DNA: TGTGCCAGTAGGGGCCGGGCGAGACCAGAGACCCAGTACTTC

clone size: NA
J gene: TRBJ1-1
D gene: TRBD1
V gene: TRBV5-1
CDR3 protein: CASSLGEFSTGRDTEAFF
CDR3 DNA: TGCGCCAGCAGCTTGGGGGAATTCTCGACAGGGAGAGACACTGAAGCTTTCTTT

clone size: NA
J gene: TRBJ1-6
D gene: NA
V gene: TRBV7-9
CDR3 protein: CASSLGAGSYSPLHF
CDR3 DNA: TGTGCCAGCAGCTTGGGGGCCGGGTCGTATTCACCCCTCCACTTT

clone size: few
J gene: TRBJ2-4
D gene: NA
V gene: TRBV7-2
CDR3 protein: CASSLARRRGFRNIQYF
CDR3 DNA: TGTGCCAGCAGCTTAGCTCGTAGGAGGGGGTTTAGAAACATTCAGTACTTC

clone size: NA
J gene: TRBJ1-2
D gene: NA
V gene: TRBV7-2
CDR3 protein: CASSFKTGQNYGYTF
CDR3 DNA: TGTGCCAGCAGCTTTAAGACAGGACAAAACTATGGCTACACCTTC

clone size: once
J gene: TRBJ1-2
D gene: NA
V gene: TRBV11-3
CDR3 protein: CASSLASSLHGYTF
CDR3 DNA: TGTGCCAGCAGCTTAGCCTCGAGTCTTCATGGCTACACCTTC

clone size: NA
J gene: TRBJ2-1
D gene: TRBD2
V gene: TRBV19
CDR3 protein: CASSKSTDRTSGGSSYNEQFF
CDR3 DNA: TGTGCCAGTAGTAAGTCCACCGACCGGACTAGCGGGGGGAGCTCCTACAATGAGCAGTTCTTC

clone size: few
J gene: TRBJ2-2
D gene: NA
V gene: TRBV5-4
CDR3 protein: CASSRDNTGELFF
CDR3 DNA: TGTGCCAGCAGCCGGGACAACACCGGGGAGCTGTTTTTT

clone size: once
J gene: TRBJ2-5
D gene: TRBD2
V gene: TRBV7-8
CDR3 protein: CAIPGLAGGQETQYF
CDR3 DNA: TGTGCCATCCCGGGACTAGCGGGGGGACAAGAGACCCAGTACTTC

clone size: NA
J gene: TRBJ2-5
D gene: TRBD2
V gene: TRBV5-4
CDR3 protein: CASYSSGGSETQYF
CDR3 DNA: TGTGCCAGCTATAGCAGCGGGGGTTCTGAGACCCAGTACTTC

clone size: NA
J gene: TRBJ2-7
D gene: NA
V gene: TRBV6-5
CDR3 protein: CASSWSRRGASYEQYF
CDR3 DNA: TGTGCCAGCAGTTGGTCCCGAAGGGGGGCGTCCTACGAGCAGTACTTC

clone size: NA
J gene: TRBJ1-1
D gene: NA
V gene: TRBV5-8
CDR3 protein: CASSFYTGTEAFF
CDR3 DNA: TGTGCCAGCAGCTTCTACACAGGGACTGAAGCTTTCTTT

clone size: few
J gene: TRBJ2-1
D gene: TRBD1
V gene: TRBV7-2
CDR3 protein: CASSWETGAYNEQFF
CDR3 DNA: TGTGCCAGCAGCTGGGAGACAGGGGCCTACAATGAGCAGTTCTTC

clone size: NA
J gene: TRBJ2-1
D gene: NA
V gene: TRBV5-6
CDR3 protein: CASSLAAGFQQFF
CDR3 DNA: TGTGCCAGCAGCTTGGCCGCGGGGTTTCAGCAGTTCTTC